This T cell receptor (beta chain) appears in the sequencing data of a study of T cell changes during pregnancy in multiple sclerosis. TCRdb's table, derived via immunoSEQ multiplex PCR, lists solely in-frame clones and lacks some. Of tens of thousands of clones in the sample, roughly 92% are singletons; the top ten hold approximately 2%. The CDR3 consists of 15 residues. Germline V lookup: CDR1 MGHRA, CDR2 YSYEKL. V was pared by 0 bases and J by 3 bases, with 9 bases between. The sample was peripheral blood, taken in the second trimester of pregnancy. The chain carries TRBV4-1 and TRBJ1-5; a weak D match, TRBD1 (5 bases). This sequence was found in a female donor with multiple sclerosis, enrolled in a pregnancy study. CDR3 sequence: CASSQEPGINQPQHF. DNA of the CDR3: TGCGCCAGCAGCCAAGAGCCAGGGATCAATCAGCCCCAGCATTTT.